This TCR beta chain derives from a study of shared clonotypes between healthy human individuals. The naive CD8 subset, CD45RO-negative cells positively selected for CCR7, excluded terminally differentiated effector memory CD45RA+ cells. Some clones are missing from TCRdb's copy, which holds only in-frame ones; the method was immunoSEQ multiplex PCR. The sample holds about 1,800,000 clones, approximately 94% seen once. Germline V gene lookup returns CDR1 SGHDT and CDR2 YYEEEE. The CDR3 is 16 residues long. After removal of 3 bases from V and 4 bases from J, the junction contained 11 bases not matched to a gene.

The sequencing sample was made of naive CD8+ T cells sorted from blood. The chain employs TRBV5-6 and TRBJ1-2; TRBD1 agrees at 8 bases. The clonotype originates from a man between 18 and 35 years old in good health. DNA of the CDR3: TGTGCCAGCAGCTCCGAGGGTAGGACAGGGCTCTATGGCTACACCTTC. It is translated as CASSSEGRTGLYGYTF.